The next 18 T cell receptor beta chains were all read from a single sample in a study of read filtering for tumor transcriptome and immune sequencing. This library used around 0.4 ug RNA and molecular barcoded adaptors spanning alpha/delta and beta/gamma chains. Each CDR3 protein is one row after TCRdb ran MiXCR on the reads. The sample lists about 58,000 distinct CDR3 sequences; about 12% were seen once. The sample was a population of CD138-negative cells sorted from bone marrow. The receptors originated from a donor over 35 with multiple myeloma.

This clonotype has more than one count but fewer than ten. The CDR3 protein is CASRTSPPGNTEAFF. The CDR3 DNA is TGTGCCAGCAGAACATCCCCCCCGGGGAACACTGAAGCTTTCTTT. The J gene is TRBJ1-1, the V gene TRBV6-1; D is uncertain. The CDR3 runs to 15 residues. Germline CDR1 and CDR2: MNHNS and SASEGT. Trimming removed 6 bases from V and 1 base from J, with 15 bases in between.

In this sample, this clonotype turned up a few times. The V and J genes are TRBV20-1 and TRBJ2-1, with TRBD2 identical over 9 bases. CDR1 and CDR2 from the germline V gene are DFQATT and SNEGSKA (reference sequence). Unmatched junction bases numbered 11, after V lost 2 bases and J lost 6 bases. The CDR3 consists of 16 residues. The CDR3 is CSARWAGGPLLNEQFF. In nucleotides, the CDR3 is TGCAGTGCTAGATGGGCGGGGGGGCCCTTGCTCAATGAGCAGTTCTTC.

This clonotype was counted many times. This chain links TRBV7-9 with TRBJ1-1; 7 nucleotides match TRBD1. The CDR3 spans 14 residues. Germline CDR1 reads SEHNR; CDR2 reads FQNEAQ (reference sequence). The J segment lost 5 bases and the V segment lost 5 bases, leaving 8 bases of the junction unmatched. The CDR3 DNA follows: TGTGCCAGCAGCCCAACAGGGGAGCGGACTGAAGCTTTCTTT. The encoded protein is CASSPTGERTEAFF.

With respect to this clonotype: This may stem from a read error, because a much larger clone lies one nucleotide away. As DNA, the CDR3 is TGTGCCAGCACCAGAGGGAACCTTTTGAGCAATCGGCCCCAGCATTTT. It codes for CASTRGNLLSNRPQHF. J is TRBJ1-5 and V is TRBV2, with D hard to call. This CDR3 has 16 residues. CDR1 and CDR2 from the germline V gene are SNHLY and FYNNEI.

This clonotype has more than one count but fewer than ten. The chain links TRBV4-1 to TRBJ2-2; D is perhaps TRBD1 or TRBD2 (5 bases each). V lost 1 base and J 6 bases, leaving 18 bases between the germline ends. Germline CDR1 reads MGHRA; CDR2 reads YSYEKL. The CDR3 runs to 17 residues. CDR3: CASSQGRWGRVAGELFF. CDR3 sequence (DNA): TGCGCCAGCAGCCAAGGACGCTGGGGACGGGTGGCCGGGGAGCTGTTTTTT.

This clonotype was counted at least ten times. The chain recombines TRBV5-4 with TRBJ1-5, with TRBD1 identical over 7 bases. Trimming at V came to 4 bases and at J to 0 bases, leaving 10 bases not matched to a gene. The CDR3 runs 17 residues. CDR1 SGHNT and CDR2 YYREEE come from the germline V gene (reference sequence). CDR3 bases: TGTGCCAGCAGCGTCACCGGGACAGCGTATAGCAATCAGCCCCAGCATTTT. This sequence encodes CASSVTGTAYSNQPQHF.

The sample holds many counts of this clonotype. The genes are TRBV10-3 and TRBJ1-1, with D possibly TRBD1 on 6 matching bases. The CDR3 contains 13 residues. Trimming took off 7 bases at V and 1 base at J, with 10 bases between the two ends. Looked up from germline, CDR1 is ENHRY and CDR2 is SYGVKD. The CDR3 sequence is CAIKLTGNTEAFF. In nucleotides, the CDR3 is TGTGCCATCAAACTGACAGGGAACACTGAAGCTTTCTTT.

V and J are TRBV2 and TRBJ2-3; D gene unclear. The V gene's germline CDR1 is SNHLY and CDR2 FYNNEI. CDR3 length equals 12 residues. V lost 10 bases, J lost 1 base, and 9 bases lay in between. CDR3 amino acids: CANSPGTDTQYF. The CDR3 DNA follows: TGTGCCAACAGCCCGGGCACAGATACGCAGTATTTT. The entire variable domain, with the rest obtained from reference TRBV2 and TRBJ2-3, is as follows: EPEVTQTPSHQVTQMGQEVILRCVPISNHLYFYWYRQILGQKVEFLVSFYNNEISEKSEIFDDQFSVERPDGSNFTLKIRSTKLEDSAMYFCANSPGTDTQYFGPGTRLTVL.

This clonotype showed up many times. The rearrangement uses TRBV15 and TRBJ1-2; D possibly corresponds to TRBD1 (5 bases). This CDR3 has 14 residues. Germline V gene lookup returns CDR1 LNHNV and CDR2 YYDKDF (reference sequence). V was pared by 0 bases and J by 1 base, with 6 bases between. In nucleotides, the CDR3 is TGTGCCACCAGCAGAGATAGGGGTAACTATGGCTACACCTTC. It encodes CATSRDRGNYGYTF.

This clonotype has at least ten counts. The chain recombines TRBV6-6 with TRBJ2-7; D not certain. CDR3 length: 15 residues. V was pared by 1 base and J by 1 base, with 11 bases between. CDR1 and CDR2 (germline): MNHNY, SVGAGI (reference sequence). The CDR3 region has the DNA TGTGCCAGCAGTTACTTCCAGGAATTTTCCTACGAGCAGTACTTC. This translates into CASSYFQEFSYEQYF.

There are many counts of this clonotype. The CDR3 DNA sequence: TGTGCCAGCAGTTACCGCAGACTTAGCTCAAACACCGGGGAGCTGTTTTTT. Translated, it gives CASSYRRLSSNTGELFF. This chain uses TRBV6-5 with TRBJ2-2, with D uncertain. The CDR3 has 17 amino acids. V was trimmed by 2 bases and J by 2 bases, leaving 15 bases between them. Germline CDR1 MNHEY, CDR2 SVGAGI.

The V call is TRBV24-1, the J call TRBJ2-3; D is unclear. CDR1 and CDR2 from the germline V gene are KGHDR and SFDVKD. The V and J ends lost 5 bases and 3 bases respectively, with 11 bases between them. The CDR3 has 14 amino acids. The CDR3 loop is CATSVLLKTDTQYF. Here the CDR3 DNA reads TGTGCCACCAGTGTTCTGCTTAAGACAGATACGCAGTATTTT.

This clonotype was seen at least ten times. The junction differs from germline at one of its ends, possibly a read error. The rearrangement uses TRBV9 and TRBJ2-1; D is unresolved. The CDR3 consists of 15 residues. Germline CDR1 is SGDLS and CDR2 is YYNGEE. This chain's CDR3 is CASSVSQLSHNEQFF. In nucleotides, the CDR3 is TGTGCCAGCAGCGTATCACAGCTCTCCCACAATGAGCAGTTCTTC.

This clonotype was seen many times. V is TRBV5-6 and J is TRBJ2-3; D gene unclear. The length of the CDR3 is 12 residues. Germline CDR1 reads SGHDT; CDR2 reads YYEEEE. V lost 0 bases and J 3 bases, leaving 2 bases between the germline ends. The CDR3 sequence: CASSLETDTQYF. CDR3 bases: TGTGCCAGCAGCTTGGAAACAGATACGCAGTATTTT.

This clonotype was recorded at least ten times. This sequence joins TRBV6-1 and TRBJ2-1; the match to TRBD2 covers 10 bases. Losses at the gene ends were 5 bases for V and 5 bases for J; bases not matched to a gene: 9. The CDR3 contains 16 residues. Germline lookup yields CDR1 MNHNS and CDR2 SASEGT. CDR3 region: CASSPIRTSGNNEQFF. The DNA of the CDR3 is TGTGCCAGCAGTCCCATTAGGACTAGCGGAAACAATGAGCAGTTCTTC.

This clonotype occurred many times. The chain couples TRBV24-1 to TRBJ1-2; D is uncertain. Trimming shortened V by 1 base and J by 3 bases, and 8 bases separated the two germline ends. Germline V gene sequence: CDR1 KGHDR, CDR2 SFDVKD. The CDR3 runs to 14 residues. CDR3 nucleotide sequence: TGTGCCACCAGTGATTTTTTCAGAGACTATGGCTACACCTTC. Translated, it gives CATSDFFRDYGYTF.

About this clonotype itself: In this CDR3 the conserved last residue, phenylalanine or tryptophan, is missing, so a read error is likely. The chain uses TRBV5-1 and TRBJ1-2; TRBD1 might be the D (6 bases). Trimming took off 2 bases at V and 7 bases at J, with 21 bases between the two ends. This CDR3 has 16 residues. Germline V gene data show CDR1 as SGHRS and CDR2 as YFSETQ. The CDR3 reads CASSFRGGPVDSGYTL. The CDR3, as DNA: TGCGCCAGCAGCTTCCGTGGGGGGCCGGTAGATTCTGGCTACACCTTA.

This clonotype was picked up many times. This chain links TRBV11-2 with TRBJ2-1, with TRBD2 matching over 10 bases. Germline trimming cut 6 bases from V and 4 bases from J; bases unmatched to any gene: 9. CDR1 is SGHAT and CDR2 is FQNNGV in the germline V gene. The CDR3 is made up of 16 amino acids. The chain's CDR3 is CASRLLAGRSYNEQFF. The DNA of the CDR3 is TGTGCCAGCAGACTACTAGCGGGGAGATCTTACAATGAGCAGTTCTTC.